This TCR beta chain stems from a study of CD8 T cells in Susac syndrome. The CDR3 extends over 11 amino acids. CDR1 and CDR2 from the germline V gene are DFQATT and SNEGSKA (reference sequence). Trimming took 4 bases from V and 2 from J, leaving 5 bases between them. Those who served as multiple sclerosis controls were treatment-naive patients with stable or active relapsing-remitting disease. While CD8+ and CD4+ T cells were isolated negatively, TEMRA cells were enriched by FACS. It was with random hexamers that roughly 0.5 to 1 ug RNA was reverse transcribed. TCRdb processed the immunoSEQ multiplex PCR reads anew with MiXCR; each CDR3 protein has one entry. The sample includes roughly 120,000 distinct CDR3 sequences, roughly 94% seen only once; the top ten take approximately 0.13%.

This sequence joins TRBV20-1 and TRBJ2-5; unclear D gene. Sequenced: CD4+ T cells from PBMCs. The receptor comes from a human donor with multiple sclerosis. CDR3 nucleotide sequence: TGCAGTGCTACGGAACAAGAGACCCAGTACTTC. Translation gives CSATEQETQYF.